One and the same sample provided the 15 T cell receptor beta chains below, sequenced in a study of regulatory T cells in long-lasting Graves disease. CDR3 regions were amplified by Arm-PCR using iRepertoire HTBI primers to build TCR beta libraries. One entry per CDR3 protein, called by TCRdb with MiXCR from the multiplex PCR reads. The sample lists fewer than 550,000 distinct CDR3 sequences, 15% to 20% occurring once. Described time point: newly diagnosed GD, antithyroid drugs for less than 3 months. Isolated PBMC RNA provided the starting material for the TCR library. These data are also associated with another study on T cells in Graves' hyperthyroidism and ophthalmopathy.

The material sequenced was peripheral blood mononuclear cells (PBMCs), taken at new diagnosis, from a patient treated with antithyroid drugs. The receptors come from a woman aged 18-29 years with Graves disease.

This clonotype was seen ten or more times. The CDR3 DNA sequence: TGTGCCAGCAGTGAGGCAGGGGGTATGAGTGAAAAACTGTTTTTT. Translation gives CASSEAGGMSEKLFF. This chain connects TRBV2 to TRBJ1-4, with 7 bases lining up with TRBD1. Germline CDR1 is SNHLY and CDR2 is FYNNEI. CDR3 size: 15 residues. Trimming removed 3 bases from V and 7 bases from J; junction bases left unmatched: 8.

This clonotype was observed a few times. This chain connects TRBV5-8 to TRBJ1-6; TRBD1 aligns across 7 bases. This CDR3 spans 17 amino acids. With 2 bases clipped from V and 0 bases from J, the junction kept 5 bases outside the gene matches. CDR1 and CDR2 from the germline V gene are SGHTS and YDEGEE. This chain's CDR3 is CASSFGRQGSYNSPLHF. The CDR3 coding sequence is TGTGCCAGCAGCTTCGGACGACAGGGCTCCTATAATTCACCCCTCCACTTT.

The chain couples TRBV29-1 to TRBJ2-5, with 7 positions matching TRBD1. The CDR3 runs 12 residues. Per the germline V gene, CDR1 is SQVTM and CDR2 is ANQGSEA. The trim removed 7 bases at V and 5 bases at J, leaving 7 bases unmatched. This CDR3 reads CSADAGGETQYF. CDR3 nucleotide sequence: TGCAGCGCCGATGCAGGGGGTGAGACCCAGTACTTC. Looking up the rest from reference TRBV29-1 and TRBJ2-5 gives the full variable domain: SAVISQKPSRDICQRGTSLTIQCQVDSQVTMMFWYRQQPGQSLTLIATANQGSEATYESGFVIDKFPISRPNLTFSTLTVSNMSPEDSSIYLCSADAGGETQYFGPGTRLLVL.

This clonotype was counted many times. The CDR3 spells CASSEAFAGRETQYF. DNA for the CDR3: TGTGCCAGCAGTGAAGCATTTGCAGGGAGAGAGACCCAGTACTTC. The V and J genes are TRBV6-1 and TRBJ2-1, with D possibly being TRBD1 or TRBD2 (5 bases each). The J call may not be correct, given that the DNA end is closer to TRBJ2-5. CDR3 length equals 15 residues. The V gene's germline CDR1 is MNHNS and CDR2 SASEGT.

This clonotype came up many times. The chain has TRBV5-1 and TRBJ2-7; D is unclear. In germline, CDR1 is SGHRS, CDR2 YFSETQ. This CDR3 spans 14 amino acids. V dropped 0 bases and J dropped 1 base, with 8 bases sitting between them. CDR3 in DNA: TGCGCCAGCAGCTTGGAGTCCCTATCCTACGAGCAGTACTTC. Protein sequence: CASSLESLSYEQYF.

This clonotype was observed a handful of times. CDR3 DNA: TGTGCCAGCAGCTTAGTCGGGGGCGGGAACACCGGGGAGCTGTTTTTT. Its translation is CASSLVGGGNTGELFF. The chain couples TRBV7-2 to TRBJ2-2; either TRBD1 or TRBD2 may supply D (6 bases each). CDR1 is SGHTA, CDR2 FQGNSA, per germline. The CDR3 is made up of 16 amino acids. The V gene lost 1 base and the J gene lost 1 base, with 10 bases spanning the gap.

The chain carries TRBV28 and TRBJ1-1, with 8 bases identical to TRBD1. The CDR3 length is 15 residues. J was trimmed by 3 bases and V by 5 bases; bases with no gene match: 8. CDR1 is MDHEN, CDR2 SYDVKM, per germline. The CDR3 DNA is TGTGCCAGCAGTCAAAACGGACAGGGCGACACTGAAGCTTTCTTT. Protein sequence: CASSQNGQGDTEAFF.

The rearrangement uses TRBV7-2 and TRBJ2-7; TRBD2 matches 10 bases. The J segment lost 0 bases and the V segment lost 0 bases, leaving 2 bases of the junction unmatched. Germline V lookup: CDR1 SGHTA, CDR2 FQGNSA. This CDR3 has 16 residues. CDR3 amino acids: CASSLATSGASYEQYF. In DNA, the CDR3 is TGTGCCAGCAGCTTAGCAACTAGCGGGGCCTCCTACGAGCAGTACTTC.

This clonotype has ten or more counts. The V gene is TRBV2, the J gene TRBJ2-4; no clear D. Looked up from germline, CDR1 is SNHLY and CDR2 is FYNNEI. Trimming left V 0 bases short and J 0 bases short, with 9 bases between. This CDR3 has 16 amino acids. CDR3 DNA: TGTGCCAGCAGTGAAGCGCTTGGGCTAGCCAAAAACATTCAGTACTTC. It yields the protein CASSEALGLAKNIQYF. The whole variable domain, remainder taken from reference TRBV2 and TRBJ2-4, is EPEVTQTPSHQVTQMGQEVILRCVPISNHLYFYWYRQILGQKVEFLVSFYNNEISEKSEIFDDQFSVERPDGSNFTLKIRSTKLEDSAMYFCASSEALGLAKNIQYFGAGTRLSVL.

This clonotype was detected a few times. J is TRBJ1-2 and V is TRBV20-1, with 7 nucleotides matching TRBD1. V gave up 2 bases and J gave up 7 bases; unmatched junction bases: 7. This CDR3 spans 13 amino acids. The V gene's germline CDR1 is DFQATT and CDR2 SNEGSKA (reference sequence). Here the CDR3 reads CSARTQGIRGYTF. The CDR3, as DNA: TGCAGTGCTAGAACACAGGGGATCCGTGGCTACACCTTC.

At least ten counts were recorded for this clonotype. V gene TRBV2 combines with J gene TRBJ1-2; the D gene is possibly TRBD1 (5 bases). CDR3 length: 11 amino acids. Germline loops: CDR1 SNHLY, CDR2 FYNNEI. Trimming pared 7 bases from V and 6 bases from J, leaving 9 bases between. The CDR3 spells CASTEQDGYTF. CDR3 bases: TGTGCCAGCACCGAACAGGATGGCTACACCTTC.

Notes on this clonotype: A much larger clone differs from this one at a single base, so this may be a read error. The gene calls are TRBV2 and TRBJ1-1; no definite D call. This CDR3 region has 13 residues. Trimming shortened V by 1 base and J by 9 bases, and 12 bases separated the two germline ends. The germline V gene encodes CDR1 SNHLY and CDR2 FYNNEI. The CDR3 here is CASSEGPGLKAFF. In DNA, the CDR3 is TGTGCCAGCAGTGAAGGTCCAGGTTTAAAAGCTTTCTTT.

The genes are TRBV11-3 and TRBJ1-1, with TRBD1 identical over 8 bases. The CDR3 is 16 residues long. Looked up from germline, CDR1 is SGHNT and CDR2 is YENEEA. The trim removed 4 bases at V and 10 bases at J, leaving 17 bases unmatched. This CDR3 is CASSSFINRGVGVAFF. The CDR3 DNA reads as TGTGCCAGCAGCTCCTTTATAAACAGGGGGGTCGGCGTAGCTTTCTTT.

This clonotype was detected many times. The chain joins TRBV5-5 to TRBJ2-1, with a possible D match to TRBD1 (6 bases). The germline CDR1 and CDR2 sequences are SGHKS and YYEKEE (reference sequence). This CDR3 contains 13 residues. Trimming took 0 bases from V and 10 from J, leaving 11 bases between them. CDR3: CASSLGGPGEQFF. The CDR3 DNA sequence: TGTGCCAGCAGCTTGGGGGGGCCGGGGGAGCAGTTCTTC. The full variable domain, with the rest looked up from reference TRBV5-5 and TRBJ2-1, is DAGVTQSPTHLIKTRGQQVTLRCSPISGHKSVSWYQQVLGQGPQFIFQYYEKEERGRGNFPDRFSARQFPNYSSELNVNALLLGDSALYLCASSLGGPGEQFFGPGTRLTVL.

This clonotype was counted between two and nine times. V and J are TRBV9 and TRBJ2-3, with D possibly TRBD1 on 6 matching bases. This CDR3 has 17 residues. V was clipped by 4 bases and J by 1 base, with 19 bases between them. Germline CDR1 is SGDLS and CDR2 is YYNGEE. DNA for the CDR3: TGTGCCAGCAGCCTAGGACCGACACAGGGTGGCACAGATACGCAGTATTTT. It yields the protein CASSLGPTQGGTDTQYF.